This TCR beta chain was documented in a study of early T cells in non-severe SARS-CoV-2 infection. CDR3 length: 15 amino acids. Trimming at V came to 3 bases and at J to 0 bases, leaving 1 base not matched to a gene. In germline, CDR1 is SGHAT, CDR2 FQNNGV. Molecules of cDNA were individually given unique molecular identifiers that were attached to them. TCRdb independently ran MiXCR on the 5' RACE reads; one entry per CDR3 protein. The sample lists fewer than 20,000 distinct CDR3 sequences, 5.9% occurring once. The sample taken for sequencing was whole blood. The clonotype originates from an adult who was a healthcare worker with PCR-confirmed SARS-CoV-2 infection or an uninfected control (not recorded which). The gene calls are TRBV11-2 and TRBJ2-1; 8 bases match TRBD2. The CDR3 region has the DNA TGTGCCAGCAGCTTGGCGGGAGGCTCCTACAATGAGCAGTTCTTC. Protein sequence: CASSLAGGSYNEQFF.